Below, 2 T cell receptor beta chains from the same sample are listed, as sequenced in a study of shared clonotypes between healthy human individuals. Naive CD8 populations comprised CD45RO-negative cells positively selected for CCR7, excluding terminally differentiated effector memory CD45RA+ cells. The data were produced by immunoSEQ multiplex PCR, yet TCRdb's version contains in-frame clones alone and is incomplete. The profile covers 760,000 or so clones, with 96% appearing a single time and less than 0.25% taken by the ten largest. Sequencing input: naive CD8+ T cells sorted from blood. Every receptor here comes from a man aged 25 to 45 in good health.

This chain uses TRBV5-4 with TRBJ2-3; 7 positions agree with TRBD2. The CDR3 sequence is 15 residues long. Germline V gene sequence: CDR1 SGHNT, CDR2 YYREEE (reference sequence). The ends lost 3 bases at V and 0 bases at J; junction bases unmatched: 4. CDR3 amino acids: CASSYQGGSTDTQYF. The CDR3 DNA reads TGTGCCAGCAGCTATCAGGGAGGGAGCACAGATACGCAGTATTTT.

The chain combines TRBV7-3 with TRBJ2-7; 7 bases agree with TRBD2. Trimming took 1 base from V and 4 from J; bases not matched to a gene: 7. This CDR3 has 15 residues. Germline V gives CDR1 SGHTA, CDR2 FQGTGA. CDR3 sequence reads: CASSLIASGEYEQYF. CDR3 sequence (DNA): TGTGCCAGCAGCTTAATTGCTAGCGGTGAATACGAGCAGTACTTC.